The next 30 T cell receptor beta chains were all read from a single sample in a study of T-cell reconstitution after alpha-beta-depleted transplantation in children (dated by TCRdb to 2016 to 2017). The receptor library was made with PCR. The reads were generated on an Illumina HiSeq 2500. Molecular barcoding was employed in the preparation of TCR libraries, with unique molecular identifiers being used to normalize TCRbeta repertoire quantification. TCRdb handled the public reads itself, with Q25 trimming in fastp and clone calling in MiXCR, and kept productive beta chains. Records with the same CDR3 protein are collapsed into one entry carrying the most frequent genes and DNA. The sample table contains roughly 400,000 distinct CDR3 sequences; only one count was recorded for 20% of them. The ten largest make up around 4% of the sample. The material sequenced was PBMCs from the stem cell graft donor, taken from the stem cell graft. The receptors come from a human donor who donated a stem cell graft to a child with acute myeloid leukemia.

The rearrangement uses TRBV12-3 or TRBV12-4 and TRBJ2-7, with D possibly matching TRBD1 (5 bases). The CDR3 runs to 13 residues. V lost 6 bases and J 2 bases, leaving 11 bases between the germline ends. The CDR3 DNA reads TGTGCCAGCAGCCGGACATTTCCCTACGAGCAGTACTTC. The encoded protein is CASSRTFPYEQYF.

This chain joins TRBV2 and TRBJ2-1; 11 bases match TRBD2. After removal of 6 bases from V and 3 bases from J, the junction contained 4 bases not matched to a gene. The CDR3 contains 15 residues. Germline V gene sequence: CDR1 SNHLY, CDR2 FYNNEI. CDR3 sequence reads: CASRETSGIYNEQFF. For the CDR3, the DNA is TGTGCCAGCAGGGAGACTAGCGGGATCTACAATGAGCAGTTCTTC.

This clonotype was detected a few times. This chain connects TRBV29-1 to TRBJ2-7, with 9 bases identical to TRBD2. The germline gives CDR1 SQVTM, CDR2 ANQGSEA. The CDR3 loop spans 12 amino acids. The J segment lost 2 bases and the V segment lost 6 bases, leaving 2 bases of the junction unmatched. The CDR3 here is CSVLAGTYEQYF. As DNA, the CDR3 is TGCAGCGTCCTAGCGGGAACCTACGAGCAGTACTTC.

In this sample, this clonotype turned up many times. CDR3 amino acids: CSARDIAGGPDTQYF. The CDR3 DNA is TGCAGTGCTAGAGATATAGCGGGAGGGCCAGATACGCAGTATTTT. The chain carries TRBV20-1 and TRBJ2-3, with TRBD2 identical over 11 bases. Per the germline V gene, CDR1 is DFQATT and CDR2 is SNEGSKA (reference sequence). V lost 0 bases, J lost 4 bases, and 3 bases stayed unmatched. The CDR3 has 15 residues.

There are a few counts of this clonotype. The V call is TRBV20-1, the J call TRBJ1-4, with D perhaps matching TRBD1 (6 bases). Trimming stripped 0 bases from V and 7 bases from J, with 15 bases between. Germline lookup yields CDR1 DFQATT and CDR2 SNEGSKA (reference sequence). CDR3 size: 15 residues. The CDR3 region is CSARDSQGLSEKLFF. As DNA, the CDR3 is TGCAGTGCTAGAGATTCGCAGGGGCTGTCTGAAAAACTGTTTTTT.

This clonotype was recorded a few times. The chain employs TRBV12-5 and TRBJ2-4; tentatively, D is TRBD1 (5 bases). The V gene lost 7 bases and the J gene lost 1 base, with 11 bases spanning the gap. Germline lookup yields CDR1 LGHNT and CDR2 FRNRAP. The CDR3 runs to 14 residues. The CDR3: CASAAPGAKNIQYF. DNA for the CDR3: TGTGCTAGTGCCGCGCCAGGGGCCAAAAACATTCAGTACTTC.

For the CDR3, the DNA is TGCAGTGCTAGAGATCCCGGGAGCCCCGAAGTTAATGAGCAGTTCTTC. Protein product: CSARDPGSPEVNEQFF. This rearrangement joins TRBV20-1 to TRBJ2-1, with D tentatively TRBD2 (6 bases). V lost 0 bases, J lost 7 bases, and 19 bases lay in between. Germline V gives CDR1 DFQATT, CDR2 SNEGSKA (reference sequence). This CDR3 comprises 16 residues.

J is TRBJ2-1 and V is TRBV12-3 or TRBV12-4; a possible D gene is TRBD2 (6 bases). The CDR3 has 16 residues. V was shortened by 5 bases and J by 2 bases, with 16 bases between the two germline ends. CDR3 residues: CASSPLSGLTYNEQFF. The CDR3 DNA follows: TGTGCCAGCAGTCCCCTCTCGGGACTGACCTACAATGAGCAGTTCTTC.

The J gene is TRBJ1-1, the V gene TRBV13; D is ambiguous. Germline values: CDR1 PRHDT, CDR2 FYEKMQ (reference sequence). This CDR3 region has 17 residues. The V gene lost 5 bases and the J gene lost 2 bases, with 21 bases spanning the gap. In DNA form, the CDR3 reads TGTGCCAGCAGCCCCCGTGGGGAGTACGCTGGTAACACTGAAGCTTTCTTT. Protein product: CASSPRGEYAGNTEAFF.

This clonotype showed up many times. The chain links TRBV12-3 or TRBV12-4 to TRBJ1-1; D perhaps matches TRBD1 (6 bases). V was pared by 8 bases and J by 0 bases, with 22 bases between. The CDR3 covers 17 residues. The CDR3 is CASAETGRLAMNTEAFF. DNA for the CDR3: TGTGCCAGCGCTGAAACAGGGCGTCTGGCCATGAACACTGAAGCTTTCTTT.

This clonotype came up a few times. The CDR3 is CASSLGQGWETQYF. The CDR3, as DNA: TGTGCCAGCAGTTTGGGACAGGGATGGGAGACCCAGTACTTC. The chain links TRBV12-3 or TRBV12-4 to TRBJ2-5; the match to TRBD1 covers 9 bases. The CDR3 totals 14 residues. V trimming: 3 bases; J trimming: 5 bases; junction bases outside the gene matches: 4.

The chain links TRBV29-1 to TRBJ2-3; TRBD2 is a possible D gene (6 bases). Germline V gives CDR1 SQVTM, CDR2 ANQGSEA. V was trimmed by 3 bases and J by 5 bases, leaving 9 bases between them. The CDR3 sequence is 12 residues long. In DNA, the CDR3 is TGCAGCGTTGAGTTCGGGAGAGATACGCAGTATTTT. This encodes CSVEFGRDTQYF.

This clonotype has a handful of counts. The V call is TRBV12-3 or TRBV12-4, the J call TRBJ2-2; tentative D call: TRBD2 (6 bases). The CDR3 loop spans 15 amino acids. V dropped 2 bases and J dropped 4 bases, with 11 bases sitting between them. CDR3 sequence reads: CASSLRRDPTGELFF. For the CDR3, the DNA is TGTGCCAGCAGTTTAAGGCGGGACCCCACCGGGGAGCTGTTTTTT.

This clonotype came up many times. CDR3 sequence: CSARALDQPQHF. In nucleotides, the CDR3 is TGCAGTGCTAGAGCGCTGGATCAGCCCCAGCATTTT. The rearrangement links TRBV20-1 to TRBJ1-5; D ambiguous. The CDR3 is made up of 12 amino acids. The germline V and J ends were trimmed by 1 base and 5 bases, with 6 bases remaining between them. Germline CDR1 DFQATT, CDR2 SNEGSKA (reference sequence).

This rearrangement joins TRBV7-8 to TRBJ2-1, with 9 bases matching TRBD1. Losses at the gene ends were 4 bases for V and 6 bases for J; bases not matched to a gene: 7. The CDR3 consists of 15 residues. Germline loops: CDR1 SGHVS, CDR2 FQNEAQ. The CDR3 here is CASSSWTGAGNEQFF. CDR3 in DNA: TGTGCCAGCAGCTCTTGGACAGGGGCGGGCAATGAGCAGTTCTTC.

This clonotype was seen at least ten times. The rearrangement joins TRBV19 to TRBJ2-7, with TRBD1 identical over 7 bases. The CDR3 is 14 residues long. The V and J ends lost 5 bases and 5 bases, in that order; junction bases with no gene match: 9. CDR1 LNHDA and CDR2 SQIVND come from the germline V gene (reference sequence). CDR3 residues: CASSPKGTVNEQYF. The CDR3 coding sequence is TGTGCCAGTAGTCCGAAAGGGACAGTCAACGAGCAGTACTTC.

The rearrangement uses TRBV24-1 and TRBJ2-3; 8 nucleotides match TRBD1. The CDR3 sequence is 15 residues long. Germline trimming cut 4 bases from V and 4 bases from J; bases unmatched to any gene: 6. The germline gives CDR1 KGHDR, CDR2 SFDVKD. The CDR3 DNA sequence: TGTGCCACCAGTGACCGCAGGGGGCAGGCAGATACGCAGTATTTT. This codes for CATSDRRGQADTQYF.

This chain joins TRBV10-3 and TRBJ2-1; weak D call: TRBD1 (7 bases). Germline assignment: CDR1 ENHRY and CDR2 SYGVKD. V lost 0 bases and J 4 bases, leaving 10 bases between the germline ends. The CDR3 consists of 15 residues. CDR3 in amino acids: CAISESQGGYNEQFF. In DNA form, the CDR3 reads TGTGCCATCAGTGAGTCGCAGGGGGGATACAATGAGCAGTTCTTC.

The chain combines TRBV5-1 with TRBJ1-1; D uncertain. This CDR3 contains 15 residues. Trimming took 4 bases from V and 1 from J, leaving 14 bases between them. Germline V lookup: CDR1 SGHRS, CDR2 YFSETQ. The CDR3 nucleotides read TGCGCCAGCAGCGGTGGCGTGGCGGGGAACACTGAAGCTTTCTTT. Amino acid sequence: CASSGGVAGNTEAFF.

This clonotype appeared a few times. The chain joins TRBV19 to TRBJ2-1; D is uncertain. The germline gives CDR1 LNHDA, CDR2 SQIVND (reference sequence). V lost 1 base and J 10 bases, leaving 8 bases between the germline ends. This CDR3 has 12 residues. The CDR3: CASSIVGAEQFF. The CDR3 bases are TGTGCCAGTAGTATAGTCGGTGCCGAGCAGTTCTTC.

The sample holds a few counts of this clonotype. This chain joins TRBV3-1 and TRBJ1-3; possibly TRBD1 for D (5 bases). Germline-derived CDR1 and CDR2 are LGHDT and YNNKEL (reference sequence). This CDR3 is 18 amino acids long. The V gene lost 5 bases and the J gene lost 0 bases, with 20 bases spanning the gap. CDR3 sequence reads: CASSYGTGGRSSGNTIYF. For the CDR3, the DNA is TGTGCCAGCAGCTACGGGACGGGGGGGAGATCCTCTGGAAACACCATATATTTT.

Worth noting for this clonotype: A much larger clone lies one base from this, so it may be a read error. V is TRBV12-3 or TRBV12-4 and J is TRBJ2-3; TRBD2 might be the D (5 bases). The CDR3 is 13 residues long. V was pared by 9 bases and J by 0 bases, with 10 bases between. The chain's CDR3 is CASLRLSTDTQYF. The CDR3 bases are TGTGCCAGTTTGCGACTAAGCACAGATACGCAGTATTTT.

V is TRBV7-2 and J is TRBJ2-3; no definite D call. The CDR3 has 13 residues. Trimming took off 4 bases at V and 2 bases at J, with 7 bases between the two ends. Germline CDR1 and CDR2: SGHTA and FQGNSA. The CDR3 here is CASSSWVTDTQYF. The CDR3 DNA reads TGTGCCAGCAGCTCGTGGGTCACAGATACGCAGTATTTT. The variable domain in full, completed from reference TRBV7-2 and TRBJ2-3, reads GAGVSQSPSNKVTEKGKDVELRCDPISGHTALYWYRQSLGQGLEFLIYFQGNSAPDKSGLPSDRFSAERTGGSVSTLTIQRTQQEDSAVYLCASSSWVTDTQYFGPGTRLTVL.

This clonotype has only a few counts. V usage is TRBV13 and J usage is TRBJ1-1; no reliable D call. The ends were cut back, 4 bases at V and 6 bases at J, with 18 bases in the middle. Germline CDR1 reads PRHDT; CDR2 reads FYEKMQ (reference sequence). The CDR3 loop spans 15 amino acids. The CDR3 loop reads CASSSIRHGGSEAFF. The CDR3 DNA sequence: TGTGCCAGCAGCTCAATCCGGCACGGAGGATCTGAAGCTTTCTTT.

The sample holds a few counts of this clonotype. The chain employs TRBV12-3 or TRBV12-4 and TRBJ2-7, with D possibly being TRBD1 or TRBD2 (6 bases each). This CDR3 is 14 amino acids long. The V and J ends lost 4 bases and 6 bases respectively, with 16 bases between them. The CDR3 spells CASSSLPEGVEQYF. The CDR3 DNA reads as TGTGCCAGCAGTTCCCTTCCGGAGGGGGTCGAGCAGTACTTC.

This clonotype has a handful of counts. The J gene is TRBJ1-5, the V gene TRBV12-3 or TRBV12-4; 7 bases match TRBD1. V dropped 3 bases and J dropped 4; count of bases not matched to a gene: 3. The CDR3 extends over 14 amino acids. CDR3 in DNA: TGTGCCAGCAGTTTCCCGGGACAGAATCAGCCCCAGCATTTT. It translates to CASSFPGQNQPQHF.

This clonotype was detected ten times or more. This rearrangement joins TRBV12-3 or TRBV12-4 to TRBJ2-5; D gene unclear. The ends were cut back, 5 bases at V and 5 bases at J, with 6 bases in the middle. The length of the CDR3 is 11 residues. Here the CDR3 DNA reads TGTGCCAGCAGTCCTAGGGAGACCCAGTACTTC. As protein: CASSPRETQYF.

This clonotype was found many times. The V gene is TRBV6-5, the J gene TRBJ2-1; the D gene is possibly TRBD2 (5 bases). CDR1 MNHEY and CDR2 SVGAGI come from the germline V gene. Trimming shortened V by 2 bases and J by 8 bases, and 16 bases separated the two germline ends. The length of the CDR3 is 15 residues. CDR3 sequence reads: CASSYGLAKHDEQFF. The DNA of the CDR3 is TGTGCCAGCAGTTACGGGCTAGCCAAACACGATGAGCAGTTCTTC.

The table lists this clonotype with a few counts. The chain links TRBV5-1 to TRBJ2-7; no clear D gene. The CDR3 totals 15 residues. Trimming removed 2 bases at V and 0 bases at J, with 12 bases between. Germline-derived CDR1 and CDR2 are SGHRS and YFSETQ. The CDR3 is CASSFRPTSSYEQYF. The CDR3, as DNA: TGCGCCAGCAGCTTCAGGCCTACCAGCTCCTACGAGCAGTACTTC.

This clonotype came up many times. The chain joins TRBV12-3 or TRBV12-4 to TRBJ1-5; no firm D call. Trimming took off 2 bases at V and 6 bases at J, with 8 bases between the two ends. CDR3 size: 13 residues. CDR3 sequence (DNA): TGTGCCAGCAGTTTAAAGGCGAGTCAGCCCCAGCATTTT. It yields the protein CASSLKASQPQHF.